The 25 T cell receptor beta chains reported below all come from one sample, sequenced in a study of blood T cell repertoires in COVID-19. The data were produced by immunoSEQ multiplex PCR, yet TCRdb's version contains in-frame clones alone and is incomplete. The sample holds 140,000 to 150,000 clones, 80% seen once. The specimen was peripheral blood. These receptors all stem from a man aged 55-75 years with active or convalescent COVID-19.

The chain recombines TRBV5-5 with TRBJ1-5; TRBD1 is a possible D gene (5 bases). Deletions cut 0 bases from V and 1 base from J, with 11 bases between. This CDR3 has 16 residues. Looked up from germline, CDR1 is SGHKS and CDR2 is YYEKEE (reference sequence). In DNA form, the CDR3 reads TGTGCCAGCAGCTTGGGGGCAGACAGAAGCAATCAGCCCCAGCATTTT. Translated: CASSLGADRSNQPQHF.

This chain links TRBV28 with TRBJ2-1; D unresolved. Germline V CDR1 and CDR2: MDHEN, SYDVKM. The ends were cut back, 10 bases at V and 0 bases at J, with 13 bases in the middle. The CDR3 has 14 amino acids. This CDR3 reads CATLRRFSYNEQFF. The DNA of the CDR3 is TGTGCCACCCTTAGGCGGTTCTCCTACAATGAGCAGTTCTTC.

This CDR3 reads CASSFGQGETQYF. The CDR3 bases are TGTGCCAGCAGTTTTGGGCAGGGAGAGACCCAGTACTTC. This sequence joins TRBV12-3 or TRBV12-4 and TRBJ2-5, with a tentative D call TRBD1 (5 bases). The CDR3 is 13 amino acids. Deletions cut 3 bases from V and 4 bases from J, with 9 bases between.

The chain has TRBV11-2 and TRBJ2-7; TRBD1 is a possible D gene (5 bases). From germline, CDR1 is SGHAT and CDR2 FQNNGV. This CDR3 is 12 amino acids long. V dropped 1 base and J dropped 7 bases, with 8 bases sitting between them. The CDR3 loop reads CASSLGTGEQYF. CDR3 nucleotides: TGTGCCAGCAGCTTAGGAACAGGAGAGCAGTACTTC.

The CDR3 here is CASRKETPYTGELFF. The CDR3 DNA sequence: TGTGCCAGCCGAAAAGAAACTCCGTACACCGGGGAGCTGTTTTTT. This chain links TRBV5-6 with TRBJ2-2, with no clear D. Trimming pared 7 bases from V and 3 bases from J, leaving 16 bases between. Germline V gene data show CDR1 as SGHDT and CDR2 as YYEEEE. The CDR3 has 15 residues.

Concerning this clone: The sample carries other DNA sequences with the same CDR3. This chain uses TRBV15 with TRBJ1-6; D is unclear. CDR1 is LNHNV, CDR2 YYDKDF, per germline (reference sequence). V was pared by 0 bases and J by 6 bases, with 6 bases between. CDR3 length: 14 residues. CDR3 DNA: TGTGCCACCAGCAGAGATCGGGGTAATTCACCCCTCCACTTT. Its translation is CATSRDRGNSPLHF.

The chain carries TRBV7-2 and TRBJ2-7, with TRBD2 identical over 8 bases. Germline lookup yields CDR1 SGHTA and CDR2 FQGNSA. V was pared by 6 bases and J by 6 bases, with 13 bases of the junction left unmatched. This CDR3 region has 15 residues. The CDR3 nucleotides are TGTGCCAGCAGGGGGGGGCCAGCGGGAGTTACCGAGCAGTACTTC. This encodes CASRGGPAGVTEQYF.

This clone came up many times. The chain recombines TRBV9 with TRBJ2-3; TRBD2 matches 7 bases. The CDR3 runs 16 residues. Germline lookup yields CDR1 SGDLS and CDR2 YYNGEE. V gave up 2 bases and J gave up 2 bases; unmatched junction bases: 8. CDR3 residues: CASSVTSADHTDTQYF. DNA for the CDR3: TGTGCCAGCAGCGTCACTAGCGCGGATCACACAGATACGCAGTATTTT.

This rearrangement joins TRBV5-1 to TRBJ2-3; D might be TRBD2 (6 bases). There are 16 residues in the CDR3. Germline values: CDR1 SGHRS, CDR2 YFSETQ. Trimming pared 2 bases from V and 4 bases from J, leaving 17 bases between. CDR3 DNA sequence: TGCGCCAGCAGCTTAGGCGGGGTGTCCATGGCAGATACGCAGTATTTT. Residues: CASSLGGVSMADTQYF.

V is TRBV18 and J is TRBJ1-1; 9 bases map to TRBD1. V dropped 3 bases and J dropped 4; count of bases not matched to a gene: 9. CDR3 length: 16 residues. CDR1 is KGHSH, CDR2 LQKENI, per germline. CDR3 region: CASSPGQGLIGTEAFF. The CDR3 DNA reads TGTGCCAGCTCACCGGGACAGGGTCTTATAGGCACTGAAGCTTTCTTT. Combining the CDR3 with reference TRBV18 and TRBJ1-1 gives the whole variable domain NAGVMQNPRHLVRRRGQEARLRCSPMKGHSHVYWYRQLPEEGLKFMVYLQKENIIDESGMPKERFSAEFPKEGPSILRIQQVVRGDSAAYFCASSPGQGLIGTEAFFGQGTRLTVV.

The chain employs TRBV19 and TRBJ1-1; weak D call: TRBD1 (6 bases). Germline V lookup: CDR1 LNHDA, CDR2 SQIVND (reference sequence). This CDR3 comprises 15 residues. V was trimmed by 2 bases and J by 7 bases, leaving 17 bases between them. Here the CDR3 DNA reads TGTGCCAGTAGTATACCGGGAAGGGGGATTTATGAAGCTTTCTTT. This codes for CASSIPGRGIYEAFF.

The J gene is TRBJ2-7, the V gene TRBV4-3; TRBD2 might be the D (6 bases). Germline V CDR1 and CDR2: LGHNA, YSLEER. Trimming pared 0 bases from V and 5 bases from J, leaving 8 bases between. CDR3 length: 13 amino acids. The CDR3 DNA sequence: TGCGCCAGCAGCCAAGATGGGAGGCACGAGCAGTACTTC. This codes for CASSQDGRHEQYF.

The J gene is TRBJ2-6, the V gene TRBV18; no clear D gene. Trimming took off 6 bases at V and 0 bases at J, with 15 bases between the two ends. CDR1 is KGHSH, CDR2 LQKENI, per germline. The CDR3 extends over 17 amino acids. CDR3 nucleotide sequence: TGTGCCAGCTCCCAACAGACCCTAAGCTCTGGGGCCAACGTCCTGACTTTC. Translating it yields CASSQQTLSSGANVLTF.

The CDR3 sequence is CASSPLLAGEQFF. CDR3 DNA: TGTGCCAGCTCACCACTTTTAGCCGGTGAGCAGTTCTTC. The J gene is TRBJ2-1, the V gene TRBV18; no definite D call. Germline CDR1 is KGHSH and CDR2 is LQKENI. This CDR3 region has 13 residues. V dropped 1 base and J dropped 9 bases, with 10 bases sitting between them.

This chain uses TRBV5-1 with TRBJ2-1; 9 positions agree with TRBD2. V was clipped by 4 bases and J by 2 bases; unmatched bases: 7. The CDR3 consists of 16 residues. Germline values: CDR1 SGHRS, CDR2 YFSETQ. The CDR3 bases are TGCGCCAGCAGCCGTAGCGGGAGAGGCGCCTACAATGAGCAGTTCTTC. This translates into CASSRSGRGAYNEQFF.

The rearrangement uses TRBV3-1 (or the pseudogene TRBV3-2) and TRBJ2-7; 7 nucleotides agree with TRBD2. This CDR3 has 16 residues. The V gene end was trimmed by 5 bases and the J gene end by 1 base; junction bases not matched to a gene: 11. Germline CDR1 and CDR2: LGHDT and YNNKEL (reference sequence). The CDR3 nucleotides are TGTGCCAGCAGCTTCCTCCCTCAGCGGGAATCCTACGAGCAGTACTTC. This translates into CASSFLPQRESYEQYF.

The chain joins TRBV24-1 to TRBJ2-7; D gene unclear. This CDR3 contains 14 residues. V lost 3 bases, J lost 2 bases, and 10 bases lay in between. Germline V gene sequence: CDR1 KGHDR, CDR2 SFDVKD. CDR3 in amino acids: CATSDLGTPYEQYF. For the CDR3, the DNA is TGTGCCACCAGTGATCTAGGCACACCCTACGAGCAGTACTTC.

Only one count was recorded for this clone. The V and J genes are TRBV24-1 and TRBJ2-1, with 7 bases identical to TRBD2. Per germline, CDR1 KGHDR and CDR2 SFDVKD. The CDR3 loop spans 17 amino acids. With V trimmed by 2 bases and J by 2 bases, 8 bases remained unmatched. The DNA of the CDR3 is TGTGCCACCAGTGATTCCCTAACTAGCGCAGCCTACAATGAGCAGTTCTTC. Translated, it gives CATSDSLTSAAYNEQFF.

V usage is TRBV4-3 and J usage is TRBJ2-7, with TRBD1 identical over 12 bases. The V gene's germline CDR1 is LGHNA and CDR2 YSLEER. V lost 4 bases, J lost 5 bases, and 6 bases stayed unmatched. This CDR3 is 15 amino acids long. The CDR3 sequence is CASSPGQGAFDEQYF. The CDR3 DNA sequence: TGCGCCAGCAGCCCGGGACAGGGGGCGTTCGACGAGCAGTACTTC.

The V call is TRBV2, the J call TRBJ2-5; D is perhaps TRBD1 (7 bases). Germline values: CDR1 SNHLY, CDR2 FYNNEI. The CDR3 sequence is 12 residues long. V was trimmed by 11 bases and J by 4 bases, leaving 14 bases between them. The CDR3 DNA follows: TGTGCCGGGCGGGACAGAGGAGAGACCCAGTACTTC. Protein product: CAGRDRGETQYF.

The V call is TRBV10-3, the J call TRBJ2-7; 9 nucleotides agree with TRBD1. Germline CDR1 is ENHRY and CDR2 is SYGVKD. V lost 6 bases, J lost 5 bases, and 8 bases stayed unmatched. The length of the CDR3 is 14 residues. The CDR3 bases are TGTGCCATCAGCTCCGGGACAGGGAACCACGAGCAGTACTTC. Translated, it gives CAISSGTGNHEQYF.

This clone was recorded a few times. In DNA, the CDR3 is TGTGCCAGCAGCTCTTATCTCGTGACAGGGGTCCCGGACGAGCAGTACTTC. It encodes CASSSYLVTGVPDEQYF. The chain has TRBV5-4 and TRBJ2-7; 8 bases fit TRBD1. With V trimmed by 3 bases and J by 5 bases, 16 bases remained unmatched. Germline values: CDR1 SGHNT, CDR2 YYREEE (reference sequence). The CDR3 loop spans 17 amino acids.

This chain uses TRBV4-2 with TRBJ2-3, with a weak D call TRBD1 (6 bases). The germline gives CDR1 LGHNA, CDR2 YNFKEQ. The CDR3 is made up of 13 amino acids. Between the trimmed V and J ends, which lost 7 bases and 1 base, there was a span of 9 bases. This CDR3 reads CASNNRGTDTQYF. Written as DNA, the CDR3 is TGTGCCAGCAACAACAGGGGCACAGATACGCAGTATTTT.

The V call is TRBV19, the J call TRBJ1-1; no clear D. This CDR3 contains 15 residues. From germline, CDR1 is LNHDA and CDR2 SQIVND (reference sequence). V lost 1 base and J 0 bases, leaving 9 bases between the germline ends. CDR3 residues: CASSIGAGMNTEAFF. The CDR3 DNA follows: TGTGCCAGTAGTATAGGGGCGGGAATGAACACTGAAGCTTTCTTT.

The chain joins TRBV7-9 to TRBJ1-3, with TRBD1 matching 7 bases. Trimming removed 5 bases from V and 8 bases from J; junction bases left unmatched: 3. Looked up from germline, CDR1 is SEHNR and CDR2 is FQNEAQ (reference sequence). This CDR3 contains 12 residues. CDR3: CASSDTGDTIYF. The CDR3 DNA is TGTGCCAGCAGCGACACAGGGGACACCATATATTTT.